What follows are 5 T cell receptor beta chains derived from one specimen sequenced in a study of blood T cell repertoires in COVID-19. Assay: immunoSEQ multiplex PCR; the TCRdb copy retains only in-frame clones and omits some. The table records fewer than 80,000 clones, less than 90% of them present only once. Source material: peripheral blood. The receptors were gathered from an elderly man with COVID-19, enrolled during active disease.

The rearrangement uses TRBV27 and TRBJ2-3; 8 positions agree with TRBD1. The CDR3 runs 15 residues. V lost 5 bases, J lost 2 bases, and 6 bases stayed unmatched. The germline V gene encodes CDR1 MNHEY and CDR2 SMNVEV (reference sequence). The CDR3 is CASSPGQGPTDTQYF. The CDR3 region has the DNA TGTGCCAGCAGTCCCGGACAGGGCCCCACAGATACGCAGTATTTT.

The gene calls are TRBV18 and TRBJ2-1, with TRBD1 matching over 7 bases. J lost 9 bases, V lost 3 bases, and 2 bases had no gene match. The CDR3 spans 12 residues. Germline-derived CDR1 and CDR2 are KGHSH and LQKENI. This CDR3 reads CASSPGTVEQFF. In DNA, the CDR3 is TGTGCCAGCTCACCCGGGACAGTTGAGCAGTTCTTC.

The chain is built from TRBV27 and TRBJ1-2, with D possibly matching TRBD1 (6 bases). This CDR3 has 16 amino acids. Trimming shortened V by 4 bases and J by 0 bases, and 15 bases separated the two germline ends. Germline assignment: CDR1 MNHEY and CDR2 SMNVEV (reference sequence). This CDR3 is CASSSFGQPTNYGYTF. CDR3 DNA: TGTGCCAGCAGTTCGTTCGGACAGCCCACTAACTATGGCTACACCTTC.

The CDR3 DNA reads as TGCGCCAGCAGCCAACCCACGGGGGGCCTCGATGGCTACACCTTC. Its protein product is CASSQPTGGLDGYTF. V gene TRBV4-1 combines with J gene TRBJ1-2, with D possibly being TRBD1 (6 bases). This CDR3 has 15 residues. V was trimmed by 2 bases and J by 6 bases, leaving 16 bases between them. CDR1 and CDR2 (germline): MGHRA, YSYEKL.

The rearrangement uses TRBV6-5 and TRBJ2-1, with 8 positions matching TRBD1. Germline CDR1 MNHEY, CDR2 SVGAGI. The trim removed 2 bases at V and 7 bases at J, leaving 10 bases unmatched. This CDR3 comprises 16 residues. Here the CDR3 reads CASSYPTGEEVNEQFF. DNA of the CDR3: TGTGCCAGCAGTTACCCGACAGGGGAGGAGGTTAATGAGCAGTTCTTC.